This TCR beta chain came from a study of a mutant IDH1 vaccine in newly diagnosed glioma. Study context: Commencement of vaccination occurred 4-6 weeks following radiotherapy alone, or concurrently with temozolomide cycles. Every participant had undergone radiotherapy, temozolomide, or both before, and most underwent both.

As for time point: week 5, during vaccination. The study gave 300 ug of mutant IDH1 20-mer peptide per vaccine dose, with topical imiquimod. Every donor had a new WHO grade 3 or 4 astrocytoma that was IDH1-mutant, with loss of nuclear ATRX. Comments on this clone: What it binds is unknown.

Measured with immunoSEQ multiplex PCR; TCRdb has only the in-frame clones, and not every one. The data show about 53,000 clones, about 86% seen once. Overall study results and limits: With respect to changes in top peripheral T cell clonotypes, pseudoprogression seemed unrelated.

The source was PBMCs, collected from a glioma patient whose treatment included an IDH1 peptide vaccine. This receptor was obtained from a woman in her forties or fifties with glioma.

CDR3 loop: CASSIEGFNTEAFF. As DNA, the CDR3 is TGTGCCAGTAGTATCGAAGGGTTTAACACTGAAGCTTTCTTT. This chain connects TRBV19 to TRBJ1-1, with D unresolved. The germline V gene has CDR1 LNHDA and CDR2 SQIVND (reference sequence). CDR3 length: 14 amino acids. Trimming pared 3 bases from V and 2 bases from J, leaving 10 bases between.